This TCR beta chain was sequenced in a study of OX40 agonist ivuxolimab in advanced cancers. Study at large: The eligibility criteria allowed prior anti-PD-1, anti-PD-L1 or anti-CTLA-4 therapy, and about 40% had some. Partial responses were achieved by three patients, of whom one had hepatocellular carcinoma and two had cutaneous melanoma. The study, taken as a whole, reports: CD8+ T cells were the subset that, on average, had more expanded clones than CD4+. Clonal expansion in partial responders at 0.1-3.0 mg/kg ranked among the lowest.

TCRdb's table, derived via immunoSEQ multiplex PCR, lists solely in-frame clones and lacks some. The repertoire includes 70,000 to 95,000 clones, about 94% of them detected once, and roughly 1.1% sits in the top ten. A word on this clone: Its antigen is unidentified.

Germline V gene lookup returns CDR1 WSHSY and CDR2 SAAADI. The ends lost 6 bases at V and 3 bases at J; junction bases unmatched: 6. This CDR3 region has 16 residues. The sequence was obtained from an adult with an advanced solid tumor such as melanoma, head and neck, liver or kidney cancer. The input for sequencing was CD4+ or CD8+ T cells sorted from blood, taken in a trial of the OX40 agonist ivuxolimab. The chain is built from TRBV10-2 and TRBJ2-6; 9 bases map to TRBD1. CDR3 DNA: TGCGCCAGCAGCCAACAGGGGGCTTATGGGGCCAACGTCCTGACTTTC. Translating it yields CASSQQGAYGANVLTF.